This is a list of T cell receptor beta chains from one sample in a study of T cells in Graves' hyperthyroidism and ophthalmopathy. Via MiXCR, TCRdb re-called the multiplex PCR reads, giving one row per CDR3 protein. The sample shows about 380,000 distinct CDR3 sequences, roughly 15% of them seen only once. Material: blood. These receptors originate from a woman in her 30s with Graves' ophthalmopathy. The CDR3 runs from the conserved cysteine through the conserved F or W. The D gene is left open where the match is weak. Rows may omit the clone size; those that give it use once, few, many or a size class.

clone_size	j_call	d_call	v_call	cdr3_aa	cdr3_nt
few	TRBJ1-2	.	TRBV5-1	CASSLGAIGNDYGYTF	TGCGCCAGCAGCTTGGGGGCCATAGGCAATGACTATGGCTACACCTTC
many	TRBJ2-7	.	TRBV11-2	CASSLVGGAKTRASYEQYF	TGTGCCAGCAGCTTAGTAGGCGGGGCCAAAACCCGGGCGTCCTACGAGCAGTACTTC
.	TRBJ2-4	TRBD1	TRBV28	CASSPRQGGNKNIQYF	TGTGCCAGCAGCCCCCGACAGGGCGGTAACAAAAACATTCAGTACTTC
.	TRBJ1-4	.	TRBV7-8	CASSLEPSGPRLLNEKLFF	TGTGCCAGCAGCTTAGAGCCTTCGGGGCCCCGGCTCCTTAATGAAAAACTGTTTTTT
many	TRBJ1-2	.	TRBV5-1	CASSLLGSYGYTF	TGCGCCAGCAGCTTACTGGGTTCCTATGGCTACACCTTC
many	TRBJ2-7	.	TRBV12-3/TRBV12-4	CASSLVAGGGWYEQYF	TGTGCCAGCAGTTTAGTGGCTGGGGGCGGGTGGTACGAGCAGTACTTC
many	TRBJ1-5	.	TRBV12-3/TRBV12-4	CASSLGRGPSNQPQHF	TGTGCCAGCAGTTTAGGCAGGGGACCGAGCAATCAGCCCCAGCATTTT
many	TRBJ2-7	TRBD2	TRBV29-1	CSVESGGLAGRPYEQYF	TGCAGCGTTGAATCTGGTGGACTAGCGGGCCGACCCTACGAGCAGTACTTC
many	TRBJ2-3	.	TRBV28	CASSTRQNTDTQYF	TGTGCCAGCAGTACCAGACAGAACACAGATACGCAGTATTTT
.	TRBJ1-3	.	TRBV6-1	CASTEGTSWGVVGNTIYF	TGTGCCAGCACCGAGGGAACGTCGTGGGGAGTGGTTGGAAACACCATATATTTT
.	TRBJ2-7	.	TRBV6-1	CASSTLGRSFTYEQYF	TGTGCCAGCAGTACTTTGGGACGGAGTTTCACCTACGAGCAGTACTTC
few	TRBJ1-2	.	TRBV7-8	CASSLGWGDYGYTF	TGTGCCAGCAGCTTAGGGTGGGGGGACTATGGCTACACCTTC
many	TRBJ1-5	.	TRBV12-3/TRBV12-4	CASSLGQENSQPQHF	TGTGCCAGCAGCTTGGGGCAGGAGAACTCTCAGCCCCAGCATTTT
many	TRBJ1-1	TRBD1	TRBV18	CASSPPTGLLGAFF	TGTGCCAGCTCACCACCGACAGGGTTGCTAGGAGCTTTCTTT
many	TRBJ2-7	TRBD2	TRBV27	CATTGRHSGGGEQYF	TGTGCCACGACCGGCAGACATAGCGGGGGCGGCGAGCAGTACTTC